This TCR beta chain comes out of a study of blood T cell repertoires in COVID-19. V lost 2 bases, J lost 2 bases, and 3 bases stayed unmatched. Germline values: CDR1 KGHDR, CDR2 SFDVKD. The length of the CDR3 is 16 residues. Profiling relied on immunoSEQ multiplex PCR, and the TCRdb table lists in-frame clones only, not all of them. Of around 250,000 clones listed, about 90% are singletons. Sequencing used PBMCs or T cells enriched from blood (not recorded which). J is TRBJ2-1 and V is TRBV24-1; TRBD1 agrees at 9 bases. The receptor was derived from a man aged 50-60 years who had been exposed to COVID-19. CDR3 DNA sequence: TGTGCCACCAGTGATTCCCGACAGGGGGCCTACAATGAGCAGTTCTTC. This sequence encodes CATSDSRQGAYNEQFF.